Presented here are 19 T cell receptor beta chains from one specimen sequenced in a study of response to subunit inactivated influenza vaccine. In TCRdb, the RT-PCR reads were re-called with MiXCR into one record per CDR3 protein. The table has about 620,000 distinct CDR3 sequences, 10% to 15% seen once; the top ten hold roughly 10%. The specimen was PBMCs from blood, collected on the day of vaccination. The receptor set was obtained from a man aged 45 to 65 who received an inactivated influenza vaccine.

This clonotype was seen a few times. The chain links TRBV29-1 to TRBJ2-2; D tentatively reads TRBD1 or TRBD2 (6 bases each). V gave up 6 bases and J gave up 0 bases, with 14 bases separating them. Germline V gene data show CDR1 as SQVTM and CDR2 as ANQGSEA. There are 15 residues in the CDR3. This CDR3 is CSVAYRDSNTGELFF. CDR3 nucleotides: TGCAGCGTCGCCTACAGGGACTCGAACACCGGGGAGCTGTTTTTT.

This clonotype has only a few counts. The rearrangement links TRBV5-6 to TRBJ2-1; no clear D. There are 13 residues in the CDR3. Germline V lookup: CDR1 SGHDT, CDR2 YYEEEE. The ends were cut back, 0 bases at V and 9 bases at J, with 10 bases in the middle. The CDR3 here is CASSLAAGTEQFF. CDR3 in DNA: TGTGCCAGCAGCTTGGCGGCAGGCACTGAGCAGTTCTTC.

V gene TRBV4-3 combines with J gene TRBJ2-7; D remains unclear. The CDR3 spans 15 residues. V was trimmed by 0 bases and J by 1 base, leaving 10 bases between them. Germline values: CDR1 LGHNA, CDR2 YSLEER. The CDR3 spells CASSQESPGSYEQYF. As DNA, the CDR3 is TGCGCCAGCAGCCAAGAAAGCCCGGGTTCCTACGAGCAGTACTTC.

This clonotype was seen a few times. The chain carries TRBV27 and TRBJ2-2; no definite D call. V lost 1 base, J lost 8 bases, and 11 bases lay in between. Looked up from germline, CDR1 is MNHEY and CDR2 is SMNVEV (reference sequence). The CDR3 is 14 amino acids. CDR3 protein: CASSLLGPTGELFF. As DNA, the CDR3 is TGTGCCAGCAGTTTATTAGGGCCCACAGGGGAGCTGTTTTTT.

This clonotype was recorded a few times. CDR3 coding DNA: TGTGCCAGCAGCGGAGGACAGGGTAGGGAGCCCCAGCATTTT. Encoded protein: CASSGGQGREPQHF. J is TRBJ1-5 and V is TRBV9, with 8 bases lining up with TRBD1. J was trimmed by 8 bases and V by 3 bases; bases with no gene match: 7. Looked up from germline, CDR1 is SGDLS and CDR2 is YYNGEE. The CDR3 has 14 residues.

This clonotype has only a few counts. The CDR3 DNA is TGCGCCAGCAGCTTGGCCCCCAGCGGGGGAGCTTTCTTT. Translation: CASSLAPSGGAFF. The chain links TRBV5-1 to TRBJ1-1; D may be TRBD1 (5 bases). With 0 bases removed from V and 10 bases from J, the gap between germline ends came to 13 bases. Germline lookup yields CDR1 SGHRS and CDR2 YFSETQ. This CDR3 has 13 residues.

In DNA, the CDR3 is TGCGCCAGCAGCTTGGGCAAAGCCTACGAGCAGTACTTC. Encoded protein: CASSLGKAYEQYF. V gene TRBV5-1 combines with J gene TRBJ2-7, with unresolved D. Per germline, CDR1 SGHRS and CDR2 YFSETQ. This CDR3 is 13 amino acids long. Trimming cost V 0 bases and J 2 bases, with 6 bases left between them.

The V and J genes are TRBV6-2 or TRBV6-3 and TRBJ2-1, with D perhaps TRBD2 (6 bases). The CDR3 runs to 17 residues. Trimming removed 2 bases from V and 3 bases from J, with 17 bases in between. Looked up from germline, CDR1 is MNHEY and CDR2 is SVGEGT. For the CDR3, the DNA is TGTGCCAGCAGTTACGGTGGAGGTTGGGGGGACTACAATGAGCAGTTCTTC. Protein product: CASSYGGGWGDYNEQFF.

The rearrangement links TRBV20-1 to TRBJ2-3; the D gene is possibly TRBD2 (6 bases). The CDR3 sequence is 15 residues long. The germline CDR1 and CDR2 sequences are DFQATT and SNEGSKA (reference sequence). The V and J ends lost 1 base and 2 bases respectively, with 13 bases between them. CDR3 DNA sequence: TGCAGTGCTAGAGGTGGGGGGTTCTCCACAGATACGCAGTATTTT. Translating gives CSARGGGFSTDTQYF.

The chain is built from TRBV7-9 and TRBJ1-2; D is ambiguous. CDR3 length equals 16 residues. Trimming pared 1 base from V and 5 bases from J, leaving 17 bases between. Germline loops: CDR1 SEHNR, CDR2 FQNEAQ (reference sequence). The CDR3 spells CASSLEPSRVQYGYTF. CDR3 bases: TGTGCCAGCAGCTTAGAACCTTCACGCGTGCAGTATGGCTACACCTTC. Together with reference TRBV7-9 and TRBJ1-2, the CDR3 gives the full variable domain: DTGVSQNPRHKITKRGQNVTFRCDPISEHNRLYWYRQTLGQGPEFLTYFQNEAQLEKSRLLSDRFSAERPKGSFSTLEIQRTEQGDSAMYLCASSLEPSRVQYGYTFGSGTRLTVV.

The chain links TRBV5-1 to TRBJ2-2; 10 nucleotides agree with TRBD1. There are 16 residues in the CDR3. Unmatched junction bases numbered 5, after V lost 3 bases and J lost 3 bases. Per germline, CDR1 SGHRS and CDR2 YFSETQ. The CDR3: CASSSMTGGHTGELFF. The CDR3 nucleotides are TGCGCCAGCAGCTCGATGACAGGGGGCCACACCGGGGAGCTGTTTTTT.

The chain combines TRBV12-3 or TRBV12-4 with TRBJ2-2, with 9 bases that match TRBD1. The trim removed 6 bases at V and 4 bases at J, leaving 3 bases unmatched. The CDR3 extends over 14 amino acids. CDR3 loop: CASRIQGATGELFF. CDR3 nucleotides: TGTGCCAGCAGAATACAGGGGGCCACCGGGGAGCTGTTTTTT.

The J gene is TRBJ2-7, the V gene TRBV7-2, with 8 bases lining up with TRBD2. The CDR3 totals 15 residues. Germline V gene sequence: CDR1 SGHTA, CDR2 FQGNSA. V was clipped by 1 base and J by 4 bases; unmatched bases: 6. The CDR3 loop is CASSLGVAGLYEQYF. CDR3 coding DNA: TGTGCCAGCAGCTTAGGAGTAGCGGGGTTATACGAGCAGTACTTC. Full variable domain (rest looked up from reference TRBV7-2 and TRBJ2-7): GAGVSQSPSNKVTEKGKDVELRCDPISGHTALYWYRQSLGQGLEFLIYFQGNSAPDKSGLPSDRFSAERTGGSVSTLTIQRTQQEDSAVYLCASSLGVAGLYEQYFGPGTRLTVT.

The CDR3 reads CASSYLSGVSHEQYF. As DNA, the CDR3 is TGTGCCAGCAGTTACTTGTCAGGGGTTAGCCACGAGCAGTACTTC. J is TRBJ2-7 and V is TRBV6-2 or TRBV6-3; D possibly corresponds to TRBD1 (6 bases). Looked up from germline, CDR1 is MNHEY and CDR2 is SVGEGT. The CDR3 extends over 15 amino acids. V lost 1 base to trimming and J lost 5 bases, with 15 bases between them.

V is TRBV3-1 and J is TRBJ2-3; weak D call: TRBD1 (5 bases). Trimming cost V 0 bases and J 3 bases, with 16 bases left between them. Germline V gives CDR1 LGHDT, CDR2 YNNKEL (reference sequence). This CDR3 has 17 amino acids. The CDR3 spells CASSQDRLGAGTDTQYF. The CDR3, as DNA: TGTGCCAGCAGCCAAGATCGTTTAGGGGCCGGTACAGATACGCAGTATTTT.

This clonotype has ten or more counts. The chain is built from TRBV5-1 and TRBJ2-3; D call uncertain. This CDR3 region has 13 residues. The V and J ends lost 4 bases and 9 bases respectively, with 15 bases between them. Per germline, CDR1 SGHRS and CDR2 YFSETQ. CDR3 region: CASSRTQDGTQYF. The CDR3 DNA reads as TGCGCCAGCAGCCGCACACAAGACGGAACGCAGTATTTT.

This chain joins TRBV7-2 and TRBJ2-1, with a tentative D call TRBD2 (5 bases). V was clipped by 2 bases and J by 9 bases, with 11 bases between them. CDR1 is SGHTA and CDR2 is FQGNSA in the germline V gene. The CDR3 extends over 13 amino acids. The CDR3 reads CASSLNLAGEQFF. In nucleotides, the CDR3 is TGTGCCAGCAGCTTAAATCTTGCGGGTGAGCAGTTCTTC.

This rearrangement joins TRBV5-1 to TRBJ1-3, with D perhaps matching TRBD1 (5 bases). The germline V and J ends were trimmed by 4 bases and 0 bases, with 11 bases remaining between them. This CDR3 contains 15 residues. The germline V gene encodes CDR1 SGHRS and CDR2 YFSETQ. The CDR3 DNA reads TGCGCCAGCAGCGTCACAGGAGTCTCTGGAAACACCATATATTTT. Translation: CASSVTGVSGNTIYF.

The gene calls are TRBV14 and TRBJ2-1, with no clear D. Germline CDR1 reads SGHDN; CDR2 reads FVKESK. The V gene lost 1 base and the J gene lost 1 base, with 11 bases spanning the gap. The CDR3 sequence is 16 residues long. CDR3 region: CASSQVGLRSYNEQFF. The CDR3 DNA follows: TGTGCCAGCAGCCAAGTAGGGCTCCGGTCCTACAATGAGCAGTTCTTC.